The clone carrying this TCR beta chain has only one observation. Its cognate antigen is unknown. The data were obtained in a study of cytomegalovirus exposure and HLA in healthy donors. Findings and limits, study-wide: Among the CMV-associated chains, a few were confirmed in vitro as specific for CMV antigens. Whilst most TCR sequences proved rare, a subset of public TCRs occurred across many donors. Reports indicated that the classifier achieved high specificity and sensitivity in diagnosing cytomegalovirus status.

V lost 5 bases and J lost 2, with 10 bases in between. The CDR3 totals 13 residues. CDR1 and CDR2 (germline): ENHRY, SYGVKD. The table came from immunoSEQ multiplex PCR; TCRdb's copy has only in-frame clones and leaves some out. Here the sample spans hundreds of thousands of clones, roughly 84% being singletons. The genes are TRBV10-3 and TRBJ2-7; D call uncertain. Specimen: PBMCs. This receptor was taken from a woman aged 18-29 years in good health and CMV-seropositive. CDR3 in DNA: TGTGCCATCAGTTTTTCCATTGCCTACGAGCAGTACTTC. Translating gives CAISFSIAYEQYF.